The 13 T cell receptor beta chains below all came from one sample that was sequenced in a study of blood T cell repertoires in COVID-19 (dated by TCRdb to 2019 to 2021). Library generation was performed with the immunoSEQ multiplex PCR assay. The clones in this table, taken by TCRdb from immuneACCESS, are in-frame only. Not every clone is retained; where verified, under half of the shortfall comes from an unresolved V gene, and the cause of the rest is unknown. This sample has around 100,000 clones in its table, and approximately 90% of those were observed once. 4% to 6% of the sample is taken by the ten largest. Sequencing was carried out using peripheral blood. These receptors all come from a man between 45 and 60 years old with acute or convalescent COVID-19.

The J gene is TRBJ1-2, the V gene TRBV7-2, with 9 bases identical to TRBD1. The CDR3 runs to 13 residues. CDR1 is SGHTA, CDR2 FQGNSA, per germline. Trimming took 5 bases from V and 4 from J; bases not matched to a gene: 2. The CDR3 sequence is CASSPDRGYGYTF. CDR3 sequence (DNA): TGTGCCAGCAGCCCGGACAGGGGCTATGGCTACACCTTC.

The CDR3 region is CASSFLPKGLAGTDTQYF. In DNA form, the CDR3 reads TGTGCCAGCAGCTTCCTTCCAAAAGGGCTAGCAGGCACAGATACGCAGTATTTT. The chain uses TRBV5-5 and TRBJ2-3; perhaps TRBD2 as D (5 bases). Between the trimmed V and J ends, which lost 2 bases and 1 base, there was a span of 20 bases. The CDR3 length is 18 residues. Germline values: CDR1 SGHKS, CDR2 YYEKEE (reference sequence).

The V and J genes are TRBV7-9 and TRBJ1-3, with D perhaps matching TRBD1 (6 bases). Looked up from germline, CDR1 is SEHNR and CDR2 is FQNEAQ (reference sequence). The CDR3 contains 14 residues. The V and J ends lost 3 bases and 2 bases respectively, with 8 bases between them. The CDR3: CASSFRGAGNTIYF. CDR3 nucleotide sequence: TGTGCCAGCAGCTTCAGGGGAGCTGGAAACACCATATATTTT.

The CDR3 loop is CASSWQDYSNQPQHF. The CDR3 DNA sequence: TGTGCCAGCTCGTGGCAGGATTATAGCAATCAGCCCCAGCATTTT. This chain joins TRBV19 and TRBJ1-5; D is ambiguous. V lost 9 bases and J lost 0, with 15 bases in between. The CDR3 covers 15 residues. Looked up from germline, CDR1 is LNHDA and CDR2 is SQIVND (reference sequence).

The chain recombines TRBV7-2 with TRBJ2-1; 10 bases agree with TRBD2. CDR1 and CDR2 from the germline V gene are SGHTA and FQGNSA. V was clipped by 3 bases and J by 3 bases; unmatched bases: 5. The CDR3 is 16 residues long. CDR3 sequence: CASSLAASGSYNEQFF. For the CDR3, the DNA is TGTGCCAGCAGCTTGGCGGCTAGCGGGAGCTACAATGAGCAGTTCTTC.

The V gene is TRBV18, the J gene TRBJ2-7, with TRBD2 identical over 10 bases. Germline CDR1 KGHSH, CDR2 LQKENI. This CDR3 contains 15 residues. The trim removed 1 base at V and 6 bases at J, leaving 6 bases unmatched. CDR3 protein: CASSPLGLAQGEQYF. CDR3 coding DNA: TGTGCCAGCTCACCACTGGGACTAGCGCAAGGCGAGCAGTACTTC.

The genes are TRBV10-2 and TRBJ2-7, with D hard to call. Germline values: CDR1 WSHSY, CDR2 SAAADI. V gave up 2 bases and J gave up 2 bases, with 4 bases separating them. The CDR3 extends over 12 amino acids. CDR3 bases: TGCGCCAGCAGTGAGGCAGCCTACGAGCAGTACTTC. Its protein product is CASSEAAYEQYF.

CDR3 protein: CASSLGTSGSNHEQFF. CDR3 sequence (DNA): TGTGCCAGCAGCTTGGGTACTAGCGGGAGCAACCATGAGCAGTTCTTC. The rearrangement joins TRBV5-8 to TRBJ2-1; 11 bases map to TRBD2. The CDR3 totals 16 residues. CDR1 SGHTS and CDR2 YDEGEE come from the germline V gene. V was pared by 0 bases and J by 8 bases, with 7 bases of the junction left unmatched.

This chain connects TRBV5-1 to TRBJ1-5; the D gene is possibly TRBD1 (6 bases). This CDR3 region has 19 residues. V was pared by 2 bases and J by 3 bases, with 24 bases between. Germline CDR1 is SGHRS and CDR2 is YFSETQ. CDR3 loop: CASSFGTTPNPVNNQPQHF. For the CDR3, the DNA is TGCGCCAGCAGCTTTGGGACAACTCCCAACCCCGTGAACAATCAGCCCCAGCATTTT. Variable domain in full (rest from reference TRBV5-1 and TRBJ1-5): KAGVTQTPRYLIKTRGQQVTLSCSPISGHRSVSWYQQTPGQGLQFLFEYFSETQRNKGNFPGRFSGRQFSNSRSEMNVSTLELGDSALYLCASSFGTTPNPVNNQPQHFGDGTRLSIL.

The rearrangement links TRBV11-3 to TRBJ2-7; the match to TRBD1 covers 12 bases. V was clipped by 5 bases and J by 6 bases; unmatched bases: 5. The CDR3 has 14 amino acids. Germline CDR1 is SGHNT and CDR2 is YENEEA. CDR3 protein: CASSPRDRGREQYF. CDR3 DNA sequence: TGTGCCAGCAGCCCCCGGGACAGGGGGCGCGAGCAGTACTTC.

The J gene is TRBJ1-1, the V gene TRBV5-1, with a possible D match to TRBD1 (5 bases). CDR3 length: 15 residues. In germline, CDR1 is SGHRS, CDR2 YFSETQ. Trimming pared 6 bases from V and 3 bases from J, leaving 18 bases between. This CDR3 is CASNRDWNADTEAFF. The CDR3 bases are TGCGCCAGCAACCGGGACTGGAATGCGGACACTGAAGCTTTCTTT. The full variable domain, its missing parts supplied by reference TRBV5-1 and TRBJ1-1, is KAGVTQTPRYLIKTRGQQVTLSCSPISGHRSVSWYQQTPGQGLQFLFEYFSETQRNKGNFPGRFSGRQFSNSRSEMNVSTLELGDSALYLCASNRDWNADTEAFFGQGTRLTVV.

The rearrangement uses TRBV11-2 and TRBJ2-7; 11 bases fit TRBD2. Trimming took 3 bases from V and 6 from J; bases not matched to a gene: 4. Germline V gene lookup returns CDR1 SGHAT and CDR2 FQNNGV. The CDR3 runs to 14 residues. The chain's CDR3 is CASSFLAGGPEQYF. The CDR3 region has the DNA TGTGCCAGCAGCTTTTTAGCGGGAGGGCCCGAGCAGTACTTC.

This chain uses TRBV7-9 with TRBJ2-3; D is possibly TRBD2 (6 bases). Deletions cut 2 bases from V and 3 bases from J, with 15 bases between. The V gene's germline CDR1 is SEHNR and CDR2 FQNEAQ (reference sequence). This CDR3 region has 16 residues. The CDR3 loop reads CASSLRLGGQTDTQYF. The CDR3 DNA reads as TGTGCCAGCAGCTTACGACTAGGAGGTCAAACAGATACGCAGTATTTT.